The next 22 T cell receptor beta chains were all read from a single sample in a study of blood T cell repertoires in COVID-19. TCRdb's copy holds only in-frame clones and misses some; the assay was immunoSEQ multiplex PCR. The table records 340,000 or so clones, 80% to 90% of them present only once. The sequenced material came from peripheral blood. Receptors were obtained from a man aged 30-40 years with active or convalescent COVID-19.

As DNA, the CDR3 is TGCGCCAGCAGTGAGGCGGACGGAAAGGGGACTGAAGCTTTCTTT. It is translated as CASSEADGKGTEAFF. J is TRBJ1-1 and V is TRBV10-1; the D gene is possibly TRBD1 (5 bases). The CDR3 spans 15 residues. V dropped 2 bases and J dropped 5 bases, with 15 bases sitting between them. Germline CDR1 and CDR2: WNHNN and SYGVQD (reference sequence).

The rearrangement uses TRBV28 and TRBJ1-4, with D perhaps matching TRBD1 (6 bases). V dropped 5 bases and J dropped 10 bases, with 23 bases sitting between them. This CDR3 spans 16 amino acids. CDR1 and CDR2 (germline): MDHEN, SYDVKM. CDR3 loop: CASSALTGPPAGKLFF. In DNA, the CDR3 is TGTGCCAGCAGTGCCCTGACAGGTCCCCCGGCGGGAAAACTGTTTTTT.

The chain combines TRBV4-1 with TRBJ2-2; 7 nucleotides line up with TRBD2. With 0 bases clipped from V and 4 bases from J, the junction kept 8 bases outside the gene matches. Germline V gene lookup returns CDR1 MGHRA and CDR2 YSYEKL. The CDR3 loop spans 17 amino acids. CDR3 region: CASSQDYGGGVTGELFF. CDR3 DNA sequence: TGCGCCAGCAGCCAAGATTATGGGGGGGGAGTCACCGGGGAGCTGTTTTTT.

This rearrangement joins TRBV18 to TRBJ2-1, with D possibly TRBD2 on 5 matching bases. The CDR3 spans 12 residues. Germline V gives CDR1 KGHSH, CDR2 LQKENI. V was shortened by 4 bases and J by 13 bases, with 14 bases between the two germline ends. CDR3 nucleotide sequence: TGTGCCAGCTCACTAGAGGGAGCCCGACAGTTCTTC. Translating it yields CASSLEGARQFF. Variable domain in full (rest from reference TRBV18 and TRBJ2-1): NAGVMQNPRHLVRRRGQEARLRCSPMKGHSHVYWYRQLPEEGLKFMVYLQKENIIDESGMPKERFSAEFPKEGPSILRIQQVVRGDSAAYFCASSLEGARQFFGPGTRLTVL.

This clone was seen just once. The junction shows a germline mismatch at one end, possibly a read error. The chain carries TRBV6-5 and TRBJ2-5, with TRBD2 matching over 7 bases. This CDR3 has 14 residues. Looked up from germline, CDR1 is MNHEY and CDR2 is SVGAGI. The CDR3 here is CASSDSGRKETQYF. CDR3 sequence (DNA): TGTGCCAGCAGTGACTCCGGGAGGAAAGAGACCCAGTACTTC.

This clone was counted only a few times. This chain joins TRBV11-2 and TRBJ2-5; the D gene is possibly TRBD2 (5 bases). CDR1 is SGHAT and CDR2 is FQNNGV in the germline V gene. V was shortened by 10 bases and J by 5 bases, with 29 bases between the two germline ends. This CDR3 has 17 amino acids. CDR3 residues: CATCGEGTVKVLETQYF. The CDR3 nucleotides read TGTGCCACCTGCGGAGAGGGAACGGTGAAGGTGTTGGAGACCCAGTACTTC.

This chain uses TRBV5-1 with TRBJ1-1, with D tentatively TRBD1 (5 bases). The CDR3 covers 13 residues. Germline lookup yields CDR1 SGHRS and CDR2 YFSETQ. V lost 2 bases to trimming and J lost 4 bases, with 9 bases between them. The CDR3 spells CASSLRGVTEAFF. CDR3 DNA: TGCGCCAGCAGCTTAAGGGGTGTCACTGAAGCTTTCTTT.

The rearrangement joins TRBV4-3 to TRBJ1-3; no firm D call. The CDR3 spans 15 residues. Germline V gene data show CDR1 as LGHNA and CDR2 as YSLEER. V was clipped by 0 bases and J by 3 bases, with 9 bases between them. Written as DNA, the CDR3 is TGCGCCAGCAGCCAAGATTCCAGTTATGGAAACACCATATATTTT. Its translation: CASSQDSSYGNTIYF.

This rearrangement joins TRBV29-1 to TRBJ1-3; 8 bases are shared with TRBD1. The CDR3 covers 15 residues. The V and J ends lost 4 bases and 9 bases, in that order; junction bases with no gene match: 14. Germline V gene data show CDR1 as SQVTM and CDR2 as ANQGSEA. In nucleotides, the CDR3 is TGCAGCGTTGCAGGGGGCAGGGAAATCTCTGGCACCATATATTTT. As protein: CSVAGGREISGTIYF.

The chain joins TRBV9 to TRBJ1-1; no clear D gene. Deletions cut 0 bases from V and 7 bases from J, with 10 bases between. Germline CDR1 is SGDLS and CDR2 is YYNGEE. This CDR3 is 13 amino acids long. Written as DNA, the CDR3 is TGTGCCAGCAGCGTAGGAGGGAGTGGTGAAGCTTTCTTT. Protein product: CASSVGGSGEAFF.

This chain joins TRBV5-1 and TRBJ2-7, with TRBD1 matching over 11 bases. The CDR3 length is 15 residues. The J segment lost 5 bases and the V segment lost 4 bases, leaving 8 bases of the junction unmatched. Germline CDR1 reads SGHRS; CDR2 reads YFSETQ. The CDR3 coding sequence is TGCGCCAGCAGCCTAGACGGGACAGGGGGGAACGAGCAGTACTTC. Protein product: CASSLDGTGGNEQYF.

The chain joins TRBV7-2 to TRBJ1-3; D is unclear. The CDR3 is 14 residues long. CDR1 is SGHTA, CDR2 FQGNSA, per germline. Trimming pared 3 bases from V and 0 bases from J, leaving 6 bases between. As DNA, the CDR3 is TGTGCCAGCAGCTTTTACTCCTCTGGAAACACCATATATTTT. It specifies CASSFYSSGNTIYF.

This clone was seen just once. The chain joins TRBV28 to TRBJ2-5, with a possible D match to TRBD1 (6 bases). Germline V gene data show CDR1 as MDHEN and CDR2 as SYDVKM. The V and J ends lost 9 bases and 5 bases respectively, with 22 bases between them. This CDR3 is built from 15 residues. In DNA form, the CDR3 reads TGTGCCAGTTTGAGTCCGACAGGTCTGTTTGAGACCCAGTACTTC. It is translated as CASLSPTGLFETQYF.

J is TRBJ2-7 and V is TRBV28; maybe TRBD1 (6 bases). Trimming took 5 bases from V and 4 from J, leaving 15 bases between them. The CDR3 is 14 amino acids. CDR1 and CDR2 (germline): MDHEN, SYDVKM. CDR3 loop: CASSSTGTSYEQYF. CDR3 DNA: TGTGCCAGCAGTAGCACCGGGACAAGTTACGAGCAGTACTTC.

V and J are TRBV7-9 and TRBJ1-2, with D maybe TRBD1 (5 bases). The V end was cut by 0 bases, the J end by 7 bases, with 9 bases between. Germline CDR1 reads SEHNR; CDR2 reads FQNEAQ (reference sequence). This CDR3 is 13 amino acids long. The CDR3 bases are TGTGCCAGCAGCTTAGCAAGGGGAATTGGCTACACCTTC. Encoded protein: CASSLARGIGYTF.

The J gene is TRBJ1-3, the V gene TRBV4-1; D not resolved. This CDR3 is 15 amino acids long. Germline CDR1 is MGHRA and CDR2 is YSYEKL. V lost 0 bases and J lost 5, with 11 bases in between. The CDR3 DNA sequence: TGCGCCAGCAGCCAAGATATGACACTTCGAAACACCATATATTTT. It encodes CASSQDMTLRNTIYF.

This clone was detected a few times. This chain joins TRBV13 and TRBJ1-2; possible D gene TRBD1, 6 bases. CDR1 PRHDT and CDR2 FYEKMQ come from the germline V gene (reference sequence). This CDR3 comprises 14 residues. V was pared by 1 base and J by 4 bases, with 10 bases between. CDR3 DNA sequence: TGTGCCAGCAGCTTAGAGGCAGGGGCCTATGGCTACACCTTC. Residues: CASSLEAGAYGYTF.

The count of this clone is one. The gene calls are TRBV15 and TRBJ2-7, with 9 bases lining up with TRBD2. The CDR3 extends over 17 amino acids. V lost 0 bases to trimming and J lost 0 bases; unmatched junction nucleotides: 6. Per germline, CDR1 LNHNV and CDR2 YYDKDF (reference sequence). The DNA for the CDR3 is TGTGCCACCAGCAGAGATGCGAGTAGCGGGAGCTCCTACGAGCAGTACTTC. Amino acid sequence: CATSRDASSGSSYEQYF.

This clone showed up just a few times. The rearrangement joins TRBV6-2 or TRBV6-3 to TRBJ1-1; the match to TRBD1 covers 8 bases. This CDR3 spans 11 amino acids. Germline-derived CDR1 and CDR2 are MNHEY and SVGEGT. J gave up 10 bases and V 5 bases, and 3 bases lay outside the gene matches. CDR3 residues: CASSRTGTAFF. CDR3 sequence (DNA): TGTGCCAGCAGTCGGACAGGGACAGCTTTCTTT.

The V call is TRBV5-1, the J call TRBJ2-3; 9 nucleotides match TRBD1. J lost 3 bases, V lost 0 bases, and 5 bases had no gene match. There are 16 residues in the CDR3. Looked up from germline, CDR1 is SGHRS and CDR2 is YFSETQ. CDR3 DNA sequence: TGCGCCAGCAGCTTGGACAGGGGGCCGGGGACAGATACGCAGTATTTT. Translating gives CASSLDRGPGTDTQYF.

This chain connects TRBV6-5 to TRBJ1-3; D gene ambiguous. Per germline, CDR1 MNHEY and CDR2 SVGAGI. The CDR3 loop spans 13 amino acids. V was pared by 6 bases and J by 2 bases, with 8 bases between. In DNA form, the CDR3 reads TGTGCCAGCAGCCGTTCGGCTGGAAACACCATATATTTT. It codes for CASSRSAGNTIYF.

The chain uses TRBV7-9 and TRBJ1-6, with 10 nucleotides matching TRBD1. CDR1 and CDR2 (germline): SEHNR, FQNEAQ (reference sequence). The CDR3 has 15 residues. J lost 10 bases, V lost 1 base, and 4 bases had no gene match. CDR3 nucleotide sequence: TGTGCCAGCAGCTTAGTACGGGACAGGGGATCACCCCTCCACTTT. The encoded protein is CASSLVRDRGSPLHF.